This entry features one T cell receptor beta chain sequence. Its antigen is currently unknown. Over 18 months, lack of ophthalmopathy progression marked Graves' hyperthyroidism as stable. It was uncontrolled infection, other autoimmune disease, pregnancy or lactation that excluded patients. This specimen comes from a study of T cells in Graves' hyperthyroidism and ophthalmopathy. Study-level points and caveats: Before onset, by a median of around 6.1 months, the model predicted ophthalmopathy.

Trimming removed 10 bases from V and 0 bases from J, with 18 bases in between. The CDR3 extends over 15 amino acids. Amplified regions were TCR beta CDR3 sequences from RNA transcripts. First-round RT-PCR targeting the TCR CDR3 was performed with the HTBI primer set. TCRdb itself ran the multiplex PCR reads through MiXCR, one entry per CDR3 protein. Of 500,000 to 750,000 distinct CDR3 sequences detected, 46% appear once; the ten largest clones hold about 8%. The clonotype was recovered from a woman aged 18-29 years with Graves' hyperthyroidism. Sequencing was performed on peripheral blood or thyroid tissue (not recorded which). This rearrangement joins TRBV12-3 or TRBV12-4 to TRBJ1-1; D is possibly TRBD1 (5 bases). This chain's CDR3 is CANRRTGGLNTEAFF. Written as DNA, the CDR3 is TGTGCCAACAGGAGGACGGGAGGCTTGAACACTGAAGCTTTCTTT.